This TCR beta chain originates from a study of cytomegalovirus exposure and HLA in healthy donors. Study context: Most genotyped donors, about four fifths of about 360, had Caucasian-associated genetic ancestry. Whole-study results and caveats: A later analysis linked a missense variant in DCLRE1C to the trimming of TCR beta V and J genes. Sequencing likely produced, as an artifact, a cluster of highly shared sequence variants.

Amplification used 60 Vbeta primers and 13 Jbeta primers. The assay was immunoSEQ multiplex PCR, and TCRdb's table has in-frame clones only and misses some. The sample includes 100,000 to 150,000 clones, 78% of them seen just once. Donors in the study were healthy people who gave bone marrow. V was clipped by 5 bases and J by 3 bases, with 20 bases between them. The CDR3 runs 16 residues. The germline V gene encodes CDR1 SGHVS and CDR2 FQNEAQ. A remark on this clone: Its antigen is currently unknown.

The V call is TRBV7-8, the J call TRBJ2-7; D is possibly TRBD1 (6 bases). The sequencing input was PBMCs. The receptor was isolated from a man under 40 in good health and CMV-seropositive. Here the CDR3 reads CASSVQQGLTGYEQYF. DNA of the CDR3: TGTGCCAGCAGCGTCCAACAGGGTTTGACGGGCTACGAGCAGTACTTC. Filled out from reference TRBV7-8 and TRBJ2-7, the complete variable domain reads GAGVSQSPRYKVAKRGQDVALRCDPISGHVSLFWYQQALGQGPEFLTYFQNEAQLDKSGLPSDRFFAERPEGSVSTLKIQRTQQEDSAVYLCASSVQQGLTGYEQYFGPGTRLTVT.